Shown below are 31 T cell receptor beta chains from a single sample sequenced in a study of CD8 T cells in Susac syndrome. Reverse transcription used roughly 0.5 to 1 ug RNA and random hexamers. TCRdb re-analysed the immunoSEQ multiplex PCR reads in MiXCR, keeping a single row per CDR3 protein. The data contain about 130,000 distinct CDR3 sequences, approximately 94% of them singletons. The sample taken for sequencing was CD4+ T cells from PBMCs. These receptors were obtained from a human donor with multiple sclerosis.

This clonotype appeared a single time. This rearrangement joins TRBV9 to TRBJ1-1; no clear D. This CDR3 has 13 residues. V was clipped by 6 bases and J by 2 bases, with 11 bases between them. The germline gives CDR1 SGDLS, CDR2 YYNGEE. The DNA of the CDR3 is TGTGCCAGCACCCCCCCCAGTAACACTGAAGCTTTCTTT. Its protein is CASTPPSNTEAFF.

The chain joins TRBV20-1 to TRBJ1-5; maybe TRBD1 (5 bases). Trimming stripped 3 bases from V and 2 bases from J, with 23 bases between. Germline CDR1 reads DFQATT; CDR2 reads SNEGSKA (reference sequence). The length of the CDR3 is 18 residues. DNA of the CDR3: TGCAGTGCTAGTGGCAGACGGCGACAGAACTTGGGCAATCAGCCCCAGCATTTT. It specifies CSASGRRRQNLGNQPQHF.

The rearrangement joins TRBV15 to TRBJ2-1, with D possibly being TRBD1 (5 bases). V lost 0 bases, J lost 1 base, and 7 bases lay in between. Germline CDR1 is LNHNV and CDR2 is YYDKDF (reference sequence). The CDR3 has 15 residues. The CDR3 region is CATSREQESYNEQFF. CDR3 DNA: TGTGCCACCAGCAGAGAACAGGAGTCCTACAATGAGCAGTTCTTC.

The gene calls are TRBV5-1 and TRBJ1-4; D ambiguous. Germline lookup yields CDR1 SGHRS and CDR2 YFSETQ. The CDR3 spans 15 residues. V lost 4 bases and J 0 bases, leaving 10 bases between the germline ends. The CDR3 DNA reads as TGCGCCAGCAGCCTTACAGATCCAACTAATGAAAAACTGTTTTTT. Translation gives CASSLTDPTNEKLFF. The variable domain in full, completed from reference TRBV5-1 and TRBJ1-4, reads KAGVTQTPRYLIKTRGQQVTLSCSPISGHRSVSWYQQTPGQGLQFLFEYFSETQRNKGNFPGRFSGRQFSNSRSEMNVSTLELGDSALYLCASSLTDPTNEKLFFGSGTQLSVL.

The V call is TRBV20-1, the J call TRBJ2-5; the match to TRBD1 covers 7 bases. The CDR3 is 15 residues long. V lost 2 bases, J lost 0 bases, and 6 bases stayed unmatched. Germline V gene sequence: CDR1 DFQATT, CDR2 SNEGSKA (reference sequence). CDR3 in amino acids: CSARRQGGYQETQYF. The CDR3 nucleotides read TGCAGTGCTAGACGACAGGGTGGTTACCAAGAGACCCAGTACTTC.

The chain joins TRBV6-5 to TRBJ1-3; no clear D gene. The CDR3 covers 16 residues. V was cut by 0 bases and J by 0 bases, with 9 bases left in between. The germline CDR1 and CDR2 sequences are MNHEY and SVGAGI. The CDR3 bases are TGTGCCAGCAGTTACTCGCAGTCCCACTCTGGAAACACCATATATTTT. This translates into CASSYSQSHSGNTIYF.

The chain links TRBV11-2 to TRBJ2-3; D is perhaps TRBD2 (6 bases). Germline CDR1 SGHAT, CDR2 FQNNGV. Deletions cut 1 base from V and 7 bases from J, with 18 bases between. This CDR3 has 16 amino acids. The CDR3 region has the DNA TGTGCCAGCAGCTTAGGACCGGGACTCTCTAGCAATACGCAGTATTTT. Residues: CASSLGPGLSSNTQYF.

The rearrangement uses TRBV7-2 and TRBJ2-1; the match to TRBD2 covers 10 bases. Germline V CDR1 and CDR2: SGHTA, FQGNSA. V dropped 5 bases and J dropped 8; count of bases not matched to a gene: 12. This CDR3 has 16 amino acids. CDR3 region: CASSKGGTSARDEQFF. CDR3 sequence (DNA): TGTGCCAGCAGCAAAGGGGGGACTAGCGCAAGGGATGAGCAGTTCTTC.

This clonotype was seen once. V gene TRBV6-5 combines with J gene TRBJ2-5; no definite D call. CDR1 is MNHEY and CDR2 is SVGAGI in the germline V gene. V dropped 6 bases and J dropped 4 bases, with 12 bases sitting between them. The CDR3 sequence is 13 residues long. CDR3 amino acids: CASRRTGGETQYF. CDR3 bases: TGTGCCAGCAGGAGAACGGGCGGAGAGACCCAGTACTTC.

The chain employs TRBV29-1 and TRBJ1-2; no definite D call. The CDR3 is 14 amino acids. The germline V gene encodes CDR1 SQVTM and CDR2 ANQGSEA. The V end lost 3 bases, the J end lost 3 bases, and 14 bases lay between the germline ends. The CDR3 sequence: CSVDGKDMYYGYTF. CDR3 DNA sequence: TGCAGCGTTGACGGCAAAGACATGTACTATGGCTACACCTTC.

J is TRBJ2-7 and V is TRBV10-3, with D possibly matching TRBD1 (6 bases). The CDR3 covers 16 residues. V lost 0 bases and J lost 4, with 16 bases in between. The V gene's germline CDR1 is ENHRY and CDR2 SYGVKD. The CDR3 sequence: CAISESGIDRPYEQYF. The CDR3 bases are TGTGCCATCAGTGAGTCTGGTATAGACAGGCCTTACGAGCAGTACTTC.

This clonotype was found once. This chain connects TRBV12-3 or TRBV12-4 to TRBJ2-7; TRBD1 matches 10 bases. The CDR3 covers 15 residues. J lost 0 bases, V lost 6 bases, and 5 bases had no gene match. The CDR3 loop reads CASSRQGAYSYEQYF. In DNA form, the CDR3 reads TGTGCCAGCAGCCGACAGGGGGCCTACTCCTACGAGCAGTACTTC.

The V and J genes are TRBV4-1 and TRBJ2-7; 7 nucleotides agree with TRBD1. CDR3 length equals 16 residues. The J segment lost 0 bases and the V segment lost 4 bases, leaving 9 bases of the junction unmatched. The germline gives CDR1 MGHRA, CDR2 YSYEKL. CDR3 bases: TGCGCCAGCAGCCGTGCCGACAGGGCCAGCTCCTACGAGCAGTACTTC. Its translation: CASSRADRASSYEQYF.

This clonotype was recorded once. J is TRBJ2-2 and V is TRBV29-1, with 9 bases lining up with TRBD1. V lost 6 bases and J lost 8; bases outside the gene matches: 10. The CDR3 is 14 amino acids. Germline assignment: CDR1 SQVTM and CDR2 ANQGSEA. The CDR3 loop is CSVGQGTQFGELFF. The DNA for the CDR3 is TGCAGCGTCGGACAGGGGACGCAGTTTGGGGAGCTGTTTTTT.

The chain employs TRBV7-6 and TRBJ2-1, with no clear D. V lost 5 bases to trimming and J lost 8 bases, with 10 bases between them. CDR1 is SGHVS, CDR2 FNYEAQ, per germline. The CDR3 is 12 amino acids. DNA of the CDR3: TGTGCCAGCAGCCATGCCAAGGATGAGCAGTTCTTC. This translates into CASSHAKDEQFF.

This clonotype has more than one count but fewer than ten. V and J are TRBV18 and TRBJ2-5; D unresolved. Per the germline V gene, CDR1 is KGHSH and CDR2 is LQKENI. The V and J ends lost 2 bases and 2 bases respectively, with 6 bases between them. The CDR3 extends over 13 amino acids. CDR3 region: CASSPGFQETQYF. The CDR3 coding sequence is TGTGCCAGCTCACCAGGCTTTCAAGAGACCCAGTACTTC.

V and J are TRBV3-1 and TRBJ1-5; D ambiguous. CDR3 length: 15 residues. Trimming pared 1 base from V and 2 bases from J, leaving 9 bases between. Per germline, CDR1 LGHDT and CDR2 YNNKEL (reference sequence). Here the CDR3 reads CASSQGPSGNQPQHF. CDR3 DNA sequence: TGTGCCAGCAGCCAAGGGCCTAGCGGCAATCAGCCCCAGCATTTT.

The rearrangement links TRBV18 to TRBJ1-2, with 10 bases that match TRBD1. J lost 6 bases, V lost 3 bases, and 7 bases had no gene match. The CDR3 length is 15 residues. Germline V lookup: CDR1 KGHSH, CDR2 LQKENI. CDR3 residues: CASSPQTGGTNGYTF. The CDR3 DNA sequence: TGTGCCAGCTCACCCCAGACAGGGGGCACCAATGGCTACACCTTC.

The CDR3 loop reads CASLRDWGNTEAFF. The CDR3 nucleotides are TGTGCCAGCCTTCGAGACTGGGGGAACACTGAAGCTTTCTTT. The chain uses TRBV7-2 and TRBJ1-1; D is unclear. The CDR3 covers 14 residues. Germline V gene data show CDR1 as SGHTA and CDR2 as FQGNSA. V was shortened by 8 bases and J by 1 base, with 14 bases between the two germline ends.

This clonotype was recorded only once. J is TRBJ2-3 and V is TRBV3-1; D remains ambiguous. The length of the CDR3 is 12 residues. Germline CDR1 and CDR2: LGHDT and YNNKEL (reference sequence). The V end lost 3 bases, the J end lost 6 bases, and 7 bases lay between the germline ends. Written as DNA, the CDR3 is TGTGCCAGCAGCCAGACCCGGGATACGCAGTATTTT. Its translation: CASSQTRDTQYF.

CDR3 residues: CASSLMGRTADTQYF. The CDR3 bases are TGTGCCAGCAGTTTGATGGGGAGGACGGCAGATACGCAGTATTTT. The chain is built from TRBV12-3 or TRBV12-4 and TRBJ2-3, with D perhaps matching TRBD2 (6 bases). The CDR3 contains 15 residues. Trimming took off 3 bases at V and 4 bases at J, with 14 bases between the two ends.

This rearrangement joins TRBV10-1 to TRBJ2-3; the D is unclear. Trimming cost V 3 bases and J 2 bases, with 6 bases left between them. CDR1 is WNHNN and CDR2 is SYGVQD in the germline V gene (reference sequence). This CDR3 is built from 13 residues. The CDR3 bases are TGCGCCAGCAGTGACAGCATCACAGATACGCAGTATTTT. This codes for CASSDSITDTQYF.

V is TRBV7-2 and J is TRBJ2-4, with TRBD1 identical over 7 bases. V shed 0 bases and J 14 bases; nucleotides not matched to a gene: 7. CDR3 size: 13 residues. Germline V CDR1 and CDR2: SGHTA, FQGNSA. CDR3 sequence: CASSLARQGEEYF. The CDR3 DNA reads TGTGCCAGCAGCTTAGCGCGACAGGGCGAGGAGTACTTC.

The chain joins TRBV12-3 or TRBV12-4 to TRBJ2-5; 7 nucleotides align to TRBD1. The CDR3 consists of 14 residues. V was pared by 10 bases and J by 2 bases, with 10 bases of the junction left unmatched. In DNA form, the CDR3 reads TGTGCCATCAACAGGGGTGGACCTCAAGAGACCCAGTACTTC. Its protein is CAINRGGPQETQYF.

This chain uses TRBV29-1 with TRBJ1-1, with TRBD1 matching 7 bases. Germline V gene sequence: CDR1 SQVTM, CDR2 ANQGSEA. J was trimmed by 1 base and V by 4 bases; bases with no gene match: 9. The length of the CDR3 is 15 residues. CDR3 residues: CSVATFGTENTEAFF. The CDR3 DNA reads TGCAGCGTTGCCACCTTTGGGACAGAGAACACTGAAGCTTTCTTT.

DNA of the CDR3: TGTGCCAGCAGCGTATCGGGACAGAGCTCCTACGAGCAGTACTTC. This translates into CASSVSGQSSYEQYF. The J gene is TRBJ2-7, the V gene TRBV7-9; 7 nucleotides match TRBD1. Germline trimming cut 5 bases from V and 0 bases from J; bases unmatched to any gene: 7. Germline V gene data show CDR1 as SEHNR and CDR2 as FQNEAQ (reference sequence). CDR3 length: 15 amino acids. Drawing the rest from reference TRBV7-9 and TRBJ2-7, the complete variable domain is DTGVSQNPRHKITKRGQNVTFRCDPISEHNRLYWYRQTLGQGPEFLTYFQNEAQLEKSRLLSDRFSAERPKGSFSTLEIQRTEQGDSAMYLCASSVSGQSSYEQYFGPGTRLTVT.

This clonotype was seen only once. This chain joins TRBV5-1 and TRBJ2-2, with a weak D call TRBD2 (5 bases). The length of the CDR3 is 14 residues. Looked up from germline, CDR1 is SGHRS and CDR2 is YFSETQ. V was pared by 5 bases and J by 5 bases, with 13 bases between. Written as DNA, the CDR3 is TGCGCCAGCAGTCGGGAAGCTGTAACCGGGGAGCTGTTTTTT. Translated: CASSREAVTGELFF.

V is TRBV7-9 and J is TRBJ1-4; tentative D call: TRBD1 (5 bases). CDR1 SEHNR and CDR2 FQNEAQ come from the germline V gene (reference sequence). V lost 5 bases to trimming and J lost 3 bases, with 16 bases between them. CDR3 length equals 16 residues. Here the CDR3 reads CASSPFGGGANEKLFF. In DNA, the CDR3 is TGTGCCAGCAGCCCTTTTGGGGGTGGAGCTAATGAAAAACTGTTTTTT.

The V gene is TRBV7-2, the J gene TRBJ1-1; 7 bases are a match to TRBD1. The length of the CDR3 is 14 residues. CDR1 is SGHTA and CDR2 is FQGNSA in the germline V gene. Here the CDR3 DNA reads TGTGTCACCTCAGGGGACAGTCTGAACACTGAAGCTTTCTTT. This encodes CVTSGDSLNTEAFF. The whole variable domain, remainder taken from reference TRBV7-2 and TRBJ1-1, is GAGVSQSPSNKVTEKGKDVELRCDPISGHTALYWYRQSLGQGLEFLIYFQGNSAPDKSGLPSDRFSAERTGGSVSTLTIQRTQQEDSAVYLCVTSGDSLNTEAFFGQGTRLTVV.

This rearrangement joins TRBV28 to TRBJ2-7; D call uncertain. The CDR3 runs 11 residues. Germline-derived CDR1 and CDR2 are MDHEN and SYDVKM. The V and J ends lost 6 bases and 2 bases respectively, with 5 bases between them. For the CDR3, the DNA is TGTGCCAGCAGGGGTCCCTACGAGCAGTACTTC. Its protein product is CASRGPYEQYF.

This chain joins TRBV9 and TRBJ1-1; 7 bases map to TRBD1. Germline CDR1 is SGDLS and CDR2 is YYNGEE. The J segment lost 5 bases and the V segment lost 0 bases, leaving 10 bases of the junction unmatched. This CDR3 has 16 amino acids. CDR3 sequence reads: CASSVVTGAMRTEAFF. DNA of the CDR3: TGTGCCAGCAGCGTAGTAACAGGGGCTATGAGAACTGAAGCTTTCTTT.